A single sample is the source of the 8 T cell receptor beta chains below, sequenced in a study of shared clonotypes between healthy human individuals. TCRdb's copy holds only in-frame clones and misses some; the assay was immunoSEQ multiplex PCR. Of a few million clones listed, roughly 95% are singletons. Cells designated naive CD8 were CD45RO-negative and were positively selected for CCR7, with terminally differentiated effector memory CD45RA+ cells excluded. The sample taken for sequencing was naive CD8+ T cells from PBMCs. These receptors were obtained from a man younger than 35 in good health. Some clones in this sample may be carry-over from other donors' samples.

The gene calls are TRBV19 and TRBJ1-1; D not certain. The CDR3 extends over 14 amino acids. Germline CDR1 is LNHDA and CDR2 is SQIVND (reference sequence). Trimming pared 1 base from V and 3 bases from J, leaving 9 bases between. The CDR3 reads CASSIASSHTEAFF. In DNA, the CDR3 is TGTGCCAGTAGTATAGCGAGTTCTCACACTGAAGCTTTCTTT. The whole variable domain, remainder taken from reference TRBV19 and TRBJ1-1, is DGGITQSPKYLFRKEGQNVTLSCEQNLNHDAMYWYRQDPGQGLRLIYYSQIVNDFQKGDIAEGYSVSREKKESFPLTVTSAQKNPTAFYLCASSIASSHTEAFFGQGTRLTVV.

Concerning this clone itself: Other DNA sequences from this sample encode an identical CDR3 as well. The chain has TRBV28 and TRBJ1-5; a weak D match, TRBD1 (6 bases). V lost 3 bases to trimming and J lost 2 bases, with 8 bases between them. The length of the CDR3 is 14 residues. Germline values: CDR1 MDHEN, CDR2 SYDVKM. As DNA, the CDR3 is TGTGCCAGCAGTTTCTACAGGGGCAATCAGCCCCAGCATTTT. Translation: CASSFYRGNQPQHF.

About this clone: In the same sample, other DNA sequences code for this CDR3. The chain carries TRBV19 and TRBJ2-5; a possible D gene is TRBD2 (5 bases). V lost 5 bases and J lost 5, with 12 bases in between. The germline V gene encodes CDR1 LNHDA and CDR2 SQIVND (reference sequence). CDR3 length: 13 amino acids. Here the CDR3 DNA reads TGTGCCAGTAGTGACGACGGGGAGGAGACCCAGTACTTC. Translation gives CASSDDGEETQYF.

The chain recombines TRBV27 with TRBJ2-3; no firm D call. Germline V gene data show CDR1 as MNHEY and CDR2 as SMNVEV (reference sequence). Trimming cost V 2 bases and J 10 bases, with 16 bases left between them. This CDR3 is 14 amino acids long. CDR3 sequence (DNA): TGTGCCAGCAGTTTACGGTTTGGGGTTGACGCGCAGTATTTT. This codes for CASSLRFGVDAQYF.

On this clone itself: Germline and junction disagree at one end, which may indicate a read error. This chain joins TRBV5-4 and TRBJ2-7; 10 bases are shared with TRBD1. The CDR3 length is 14 residues. Germline loops: CDR1 SGHNT, CDR2 YYREEE (reference sequence). The CDR3 here is CASSLGQGLHEQYF. CDR3 bases: TGTGCCAGCAGTTTGGGACAGGGGCTCCACGAGCAGTACTTC.

The chain links TRBV27 to TRBJ2-2; D is ambiguous. The CDR3 is 13 amino acids. The ends were cut back, 7 bases at V and 4 bases at J, with 10 bases in the middle. Germline V CDR1 and CDR2: MNHEY, SMNVEV (reference sequence). Written as DNA, the CDR3 is TGTGCCAGCACGGGCAGCCCCACCGGGGAGCTGTTTTTT. Translating gives CASTGSPTGELFF.

This rearrangement joins TRBV9 to TRBJ2-7; 12 bases fit TRBD1. CDR3 length equals 17 residues. Germline V gene lookup returns CDR1 SGDLS and CDR2 YYNGEE. V lost 3 bases to trimming and J lost 0 bases; unmatched junction nucleotides: 7. The CDR3 DNA follows: TGTGCCAGCAGCGACGAAAGGGGACAGGGGGCCTCCTACGAGCAGTACTTC. Its protein product is CASSDERGQGASYEQYF.

In DNA form, the CDR3 reads TGTGCCAGCAGCTTAGGTTATTTAGGACAGGGGGAAGAGCAGTACTTC. Protein sequence: CASSLGYLGQGEEQYF. The J gene is TRBJ2-7, the V gene TRBV5-6; 10 nucleotides align to TRBD1. The germline CDR1 and CDR2 sequences are SGHDT and YYEEEE. V gave up 2 bases and J gave up 7 bases; unmatched junction bases: 12. The CDR3 length is 16 residues. The whole variable domain, filled in from reference TRBV5-6 and TRBJ2-7, reads DAGVTQSPTHLIKTRGQQVTLRCSPKSGHDTVSWYQQALGQGPQFIFQYYEEEERQRGNFPDRFSGHQFPNYSSELNVNALLLGDSALYLCASSLGYLGQGEEQYFGPGTRLTVT.